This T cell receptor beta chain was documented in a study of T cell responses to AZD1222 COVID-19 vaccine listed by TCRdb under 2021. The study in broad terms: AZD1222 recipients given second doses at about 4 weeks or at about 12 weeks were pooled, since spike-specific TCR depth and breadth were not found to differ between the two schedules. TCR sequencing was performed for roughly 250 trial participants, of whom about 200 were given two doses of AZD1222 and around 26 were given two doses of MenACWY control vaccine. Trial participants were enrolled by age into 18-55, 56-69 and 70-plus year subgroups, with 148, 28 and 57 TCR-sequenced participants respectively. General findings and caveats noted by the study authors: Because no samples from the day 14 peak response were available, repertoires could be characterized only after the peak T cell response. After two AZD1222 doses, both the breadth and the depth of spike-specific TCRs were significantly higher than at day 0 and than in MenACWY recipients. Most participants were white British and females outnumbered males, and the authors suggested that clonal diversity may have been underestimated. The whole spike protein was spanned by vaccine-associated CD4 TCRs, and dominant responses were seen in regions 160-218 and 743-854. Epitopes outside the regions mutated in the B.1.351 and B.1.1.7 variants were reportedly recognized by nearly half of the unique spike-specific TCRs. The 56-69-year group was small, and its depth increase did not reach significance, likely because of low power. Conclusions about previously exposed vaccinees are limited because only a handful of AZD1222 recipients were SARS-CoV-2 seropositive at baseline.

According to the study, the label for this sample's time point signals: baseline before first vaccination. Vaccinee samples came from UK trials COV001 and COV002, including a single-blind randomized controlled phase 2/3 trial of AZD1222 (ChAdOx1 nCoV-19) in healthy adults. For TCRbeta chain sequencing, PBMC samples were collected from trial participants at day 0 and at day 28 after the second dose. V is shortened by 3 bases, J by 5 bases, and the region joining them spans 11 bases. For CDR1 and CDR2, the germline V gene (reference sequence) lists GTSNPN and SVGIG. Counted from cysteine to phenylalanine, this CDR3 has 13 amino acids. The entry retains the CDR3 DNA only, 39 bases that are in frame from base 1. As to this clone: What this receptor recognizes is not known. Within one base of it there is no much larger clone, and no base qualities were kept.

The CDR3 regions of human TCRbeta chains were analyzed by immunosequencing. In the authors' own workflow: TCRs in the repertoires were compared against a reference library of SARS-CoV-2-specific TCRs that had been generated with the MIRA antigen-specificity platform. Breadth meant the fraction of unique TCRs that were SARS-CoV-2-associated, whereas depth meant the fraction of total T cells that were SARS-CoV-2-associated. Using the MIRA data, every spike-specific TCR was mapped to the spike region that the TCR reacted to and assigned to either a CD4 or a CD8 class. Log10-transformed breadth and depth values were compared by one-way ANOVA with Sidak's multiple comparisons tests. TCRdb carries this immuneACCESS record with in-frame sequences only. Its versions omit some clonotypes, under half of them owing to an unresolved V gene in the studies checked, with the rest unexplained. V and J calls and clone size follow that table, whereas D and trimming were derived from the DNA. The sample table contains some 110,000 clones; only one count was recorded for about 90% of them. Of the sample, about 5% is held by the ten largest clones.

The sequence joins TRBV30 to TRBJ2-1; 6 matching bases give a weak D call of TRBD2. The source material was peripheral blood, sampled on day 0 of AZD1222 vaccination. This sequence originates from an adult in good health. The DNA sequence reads TGTGCCTGGAGCAGCGGGCTAAACAATGAGCAGTTCTTC. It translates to CAWSSGLNNEQFF.